The 5 T cell receptor beta chains reported below all come from one sample, sequenced in a study of cytomegalovirus exposure and HLA in healthy donors. PCR was performed using 60 Vbeta and 13 Jbeta primers. Assay used: immunoSEQ multiplex PCR; TCRdb lists only in-frame clones, some missing. The sample records about 180,000 clones, approximately 80% being singletons. Material for sequencing was PBMCs. These receptors all come from a woman aged 45-65 years in good health and CMV-seronegative.

The chain uses TRBV10-2 and TRBJ2-1; D not certain. This CDR3 has 13 amino acids. From germline, CDR1 is WSHSY and CDR2 SAAADI. The V end lost 7 bases, the J end lost 4 bases, and 11 bases lay between the germline ends. As DNA, the CDR3 is TGCGCCAGCACTGACTCCCGTTACAATGAGCAGTTCTTC. The encoded protein is CASTDSRYNEQFF.

This chain joins TRBV10-2 and TRBJ1-2, with D tentatively TRBD1 (5 bases). Trimming shortened V by 0 bases and J by 5 bases, and 16 bases separated the two germline ends. CDR1 and CDR2 from the germline V gene are WSHSY and SAAADI. The CDR3 totals 16 residues. CDR3 DNA: TGCGCCAGCAGTGAGTCGATGGGCAGGGCCGTTTATGGCTACACCTTC. It translates to CASSESMGRAVYGYTF.

The V call is TRBV28, the J call TRBJ1-4; 9 positions agree with TRBD1. The CDR3 length is 14 residues. Germline V lookup: CDR1 MDHEN, CDR2 SYDVKM. Trimming cost V 6 bases and J 8 bases; bases outside gene matches: 7. DNA of the CDR3: TGTGCCAGCAGGACTGGACAGGGGTTCGAAAAACTGTTTTTT. This encodes CASRTGQGFEKLFF.

V and J are TRBV5-4 and TRBJ1-2; 9 bases line up with TRBD1. The CDR3 is 13 amino acids. With 3 bases clipped from V and 6 bases from J, the junction kept 3 bases outside the gene matches. The germline V gene encodes CDR1 SGHNT and CDR2 YYREEE (reference sequence). CDR3 DNA sequence: TGTGCCAGCAGCTGGGGACAGGGTCATGGCTACACCTTC. Its protein is CASSWGQGHGYTF.

The chain is built from TRBV6-1 and TRBJ1-2; 8 nucleotides align to TRBD1. CDR1 MNHNS and CDR2 SASEGT come from the germline V gene. The V gene end was trimmed by 6 bases and the J gene end by 3 bases; junction bases not matched to a gene: 3. CDR3 length equals 13 residues. The CDR3: CASSMTGDYGYTF. CDR3 nucleotide sequence: TGTGCCAGCAGCATGACAGGGGACTATGGCTACACCTTC.